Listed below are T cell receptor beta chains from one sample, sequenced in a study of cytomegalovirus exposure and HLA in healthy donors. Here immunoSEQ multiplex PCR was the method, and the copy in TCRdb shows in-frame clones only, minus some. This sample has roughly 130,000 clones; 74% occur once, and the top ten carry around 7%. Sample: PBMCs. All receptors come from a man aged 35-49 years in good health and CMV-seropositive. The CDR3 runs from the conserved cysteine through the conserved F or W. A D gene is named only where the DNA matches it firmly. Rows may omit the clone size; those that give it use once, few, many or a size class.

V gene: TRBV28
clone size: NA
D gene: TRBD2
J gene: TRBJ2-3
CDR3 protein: CASSLRGWTSSTDTQYF
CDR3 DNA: TGTGCCAGCAGTTTAAGGGGGTGGACTAGCAGCACAGATACGCAGTATTTT

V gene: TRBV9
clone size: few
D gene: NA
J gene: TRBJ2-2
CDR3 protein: CASSGLSWGRDTGELFF
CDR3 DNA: TGTGCCAGCAGCGGCCTCTCCTGGGGGCGCGACACCGGGGAGCTGTTTTTT

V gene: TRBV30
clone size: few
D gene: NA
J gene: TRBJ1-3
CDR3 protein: CAWSVAGGNTIYF
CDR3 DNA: TGTGCCTGGAGTGTGGCGGGTGGAAACACCATATATTTT

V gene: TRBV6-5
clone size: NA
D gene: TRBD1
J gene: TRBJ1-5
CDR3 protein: CASSPDRGSNQPQHF
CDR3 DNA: TGTGCCAGCAGCCCGGACAGGGGTAGCAATCAGCCCCAGCATTTT

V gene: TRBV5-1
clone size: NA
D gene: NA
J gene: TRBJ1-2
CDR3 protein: CASSPTLGDYGYTF
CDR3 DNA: TGCGCCAGCAGCCCGACACTCGGGGACTATGGCTACACCTTC

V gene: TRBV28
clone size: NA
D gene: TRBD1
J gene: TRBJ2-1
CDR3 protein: CASTTRRGRPYNEQFF
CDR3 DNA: TGTGCCAGCACCACCCGTAGGGGGCGTCCCTACAATGAGCAGTTCTTC

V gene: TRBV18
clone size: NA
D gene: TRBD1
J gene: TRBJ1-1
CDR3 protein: CASSPWDRGTEAFF
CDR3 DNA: TGTGCCAGCTCACCCTGGGACAGGGGTACTGAAGCTTTCTTT

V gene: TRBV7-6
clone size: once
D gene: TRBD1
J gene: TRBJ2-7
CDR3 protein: CASSLGRGRGEQYF
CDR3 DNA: TGTGCCAGCAGCTTAGGCAGGGGGCGCGGGGAGCAGTACTTC

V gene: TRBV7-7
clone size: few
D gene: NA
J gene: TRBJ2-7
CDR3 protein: CASSFRDGGEQYF
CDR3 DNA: TGTGCTAGCAGCTTCCGGGACGGGGGCGAGCAGTACTTC

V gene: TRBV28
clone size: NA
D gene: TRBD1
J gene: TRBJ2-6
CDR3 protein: CASSLLKTGAGANVLTF
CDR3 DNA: TGTGCCAGCAGTTTACTTAAAACAGGGGCTGGGGCCAACGTCCTGACTTTC

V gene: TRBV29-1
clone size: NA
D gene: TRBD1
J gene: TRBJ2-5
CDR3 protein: CSVDRGPETQYF
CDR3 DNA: TGCAGCGTTGACAGGGGGCCGGAGACCCAGTACTTC

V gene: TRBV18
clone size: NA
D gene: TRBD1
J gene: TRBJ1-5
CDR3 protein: CASSLRQGDDQPQHF
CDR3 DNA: TGTGCCAGCTCACTGCGACAGGGCGATGATCAGCCCCAGCATTTT

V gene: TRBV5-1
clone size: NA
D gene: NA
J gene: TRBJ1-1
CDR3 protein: CASSKGATMNTEAFF
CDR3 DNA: TGCGCCAGCAGCAAGGGAGCTACCATGAACACTGAAGCTTTCTTT

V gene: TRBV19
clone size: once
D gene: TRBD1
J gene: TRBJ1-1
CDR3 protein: CASSIWDRGWVGAFF
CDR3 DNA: TGTGCCAGTAGTATCTGGGACAGGGGATGGGTCGGAGCTTTCTTT

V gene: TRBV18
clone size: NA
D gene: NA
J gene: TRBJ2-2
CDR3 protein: CASSPIVTLSELFF
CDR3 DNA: TGTGCCAGCTCACCAATAGTAACCCTATCGGAGCTGTTTTTT

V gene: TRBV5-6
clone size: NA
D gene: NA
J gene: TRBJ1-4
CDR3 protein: CASSLRTLSEKLFF
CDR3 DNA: TGTGCCAGCAGCTTGCGGACTCTATCAGAAAAACTGTTTTTT

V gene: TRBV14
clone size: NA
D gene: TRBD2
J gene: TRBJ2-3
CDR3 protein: CASSPGLAGGSPTQYF
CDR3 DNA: TGTGCCAGCAGCCCGGGACTAGCGGGAGGAAGTCCTACGCAGTATTTT

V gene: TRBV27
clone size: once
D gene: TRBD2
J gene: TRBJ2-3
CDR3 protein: CASSSTGLAGDTQYF
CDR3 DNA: TGTGCCAGCAGTTCCACTGGGCTAGCGGGAGATACGCAGTATTTT

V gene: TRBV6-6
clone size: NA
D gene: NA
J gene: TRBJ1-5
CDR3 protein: CASSLTQGGSQPQHF
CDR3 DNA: TGTGCCAGCAGCCTAACTCAGGGAGGGAGTCAGCCCCAGCATTTT

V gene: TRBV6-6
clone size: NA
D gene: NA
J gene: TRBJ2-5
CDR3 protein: CASSYSSSGTQYF
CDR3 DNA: TGTGCCAGCAGTTACTCCAGTAGCGGAACCCAGTACTTC

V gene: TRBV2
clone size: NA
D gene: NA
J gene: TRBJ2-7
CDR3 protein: CASSNSGVVPMEQYF
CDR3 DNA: TGTGCCAGCAGTAACTCCGGGGTCGTCCCCATGGAGCAGTACTTC

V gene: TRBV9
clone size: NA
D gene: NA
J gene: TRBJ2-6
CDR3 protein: CASGVDRAGANVLTF
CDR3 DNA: TGTGCCAGTGGTGTCGATCGAGCCGGGGCCAACGTCCTGACTTTC

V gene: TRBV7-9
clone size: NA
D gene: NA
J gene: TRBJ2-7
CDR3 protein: CASSLIGEISYEQYF
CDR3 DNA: TGTGCCAGCAGCTTAATCGGGGAGATCTCCTACGAGCAGTACTTC

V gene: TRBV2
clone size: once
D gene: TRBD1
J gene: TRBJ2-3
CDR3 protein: CASSLPGTGGVYTQYF
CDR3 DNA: TGTGCCAGCAGTCTACCCGGGACAGGGGGCGTGTATACGCAGTATTTT